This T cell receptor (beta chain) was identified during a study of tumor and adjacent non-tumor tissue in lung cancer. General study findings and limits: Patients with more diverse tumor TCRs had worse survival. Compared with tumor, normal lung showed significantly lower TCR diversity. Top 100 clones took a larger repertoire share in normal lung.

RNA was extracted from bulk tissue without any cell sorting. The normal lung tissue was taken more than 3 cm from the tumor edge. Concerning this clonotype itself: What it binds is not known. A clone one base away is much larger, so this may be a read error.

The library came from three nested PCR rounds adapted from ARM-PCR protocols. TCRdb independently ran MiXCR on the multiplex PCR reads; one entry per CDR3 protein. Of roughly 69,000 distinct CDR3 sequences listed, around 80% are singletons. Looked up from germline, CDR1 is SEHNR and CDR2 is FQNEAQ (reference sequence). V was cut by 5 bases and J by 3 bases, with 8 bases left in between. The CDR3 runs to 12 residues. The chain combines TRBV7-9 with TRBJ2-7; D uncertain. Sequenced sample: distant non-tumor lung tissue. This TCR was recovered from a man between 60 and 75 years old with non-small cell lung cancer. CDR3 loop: CASSPQSYEQYF. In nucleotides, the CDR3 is TGTGCCAGCAGCCCTCAAAGCTACGAGCAGTACTTC.